Following are 8 T cell receptor beta chains from one sample sequenced in a study of T cells in localized non-small cell lung cancer. Data came from immunoSEQ multiplex PCR; TCRdb stores just in-frame clones and leaves some out. This table has around 43,000 clones, 85% to 90% appearing once. Sequences were derived from peripheral blood, sampled before any cancer treatment. The receptors stem from a man aged 18-55 years with stage I lung adenocarcinoma.

This chain links TRBV4-3 with TRBJ2-7; D possibly corresponds to TRBD2 (6 bases). Germline V gene sequence: CDR1 LGHNA, CDR2 YSLEER. Trimming cost V 1 base and J 4 bases, with 14 bases left between them. The CDR3 has 15 amino acids. The CDR3 region has the DNA TGCGCCAGCAGCCAAGTCTCGGGGGTCCCTTACGAGCAGTACTTC. As protein: CASSQVSGVPYEQYF.

CDR3 nucleotide sequence: TGTGCCAGCAGTGGGAAGGCAGGGTTTACAGAGACCCAGTACTTC. As protein: CASSGKAGFTETQYF. V is TRBV27 and J is TRBJ2-5; weak D call: TRBD1 (5 bases). The V end lost 5 bases, the J end lost 4 bases, and 17 bases lay between the germline ends. The length of the CDR3 is 15 residues. Germline-derived CDR1 and CDR2 are MNHEY and SMNVEV (reference sequence).

The chain employs TRBV5-5 and TRBJ2-5; the match to TRBD1 covers 9 bases. Germline values: CDR1 SGHKS, CDR2 YYEKEE (reference sequence). This CDR3 contains 16 residues. V lost 4 bases and J lost 4; bases outside the gene matches: 11. This CDR3 reads CASSLTPGTGRETQYF. CDR3 nucleotide sequence: TGTGCCAGCAGCCTTACACCCGGGACAGGGAGAGAGACCCAGTACTTC.

This clone was counted only a few times. The chain links TRBV10-3 to TRBJ2-5; 12 nucleotides align to TRBD2. In germline, CDR1 is ENHRY, CDR2 SYGVKD. The V and J ends lost 5 bases and 2 bases, in that order; junction bases with no gene match: 6. The CDR3 runs to 16 residues. The CDR3 nucleotides read TGTGCCATCAGTCCCGGAGGACTAGCGGGGCAAGAGACCCAGTACTTC. Amino acids: CAISPGGLAGQETQYF.

V gene TRBV11-2 combines with J gene TRBJ1-1; maybe TRBD1 (6 bases). This CDR3 region has 13 residues. V was trimmed by 2 bases and J by 4 bases, leaving 8 bases between them. Germline V gene data show CDR1 as SGHAT and CDR2 as FQNNGV. The CDR3 is CASSLTGTTEAFF. In DNA form, the CDR3 reads TGTGCCAGCAGCTTAACAGGGACCACTGAAGCTTTCTTT.

The V and J genes are TRBV4-1 and TRBJ1-1; 8 bases are shared with TRBD1. The ends lost 1 base at V and 3 bases at J; junction bases unmatched: 7. The germline gives CDR1 MGHRA, CDR2 YSYEKL. CDR3 length: 16 amino acids. The CDR3 reads CASSQVGTGRYTEAFF. The CDR3, as DNA: TGCGCCAGCAGCCAAGTCGGGACAGGACGTTACACTGAAGCTTTCTTT.

The count of this clone is one. The chain recombines TRBV29-1 with TRBJ1-1, with a weak D call TRBD1 (5 bases). The CDR3 is 14 residues long. Trimming took off 3 bases at V and 5 bases at J, with 16 bases between the two ends. CDR1 SQVTM and CDR2 ANQGSEA come from the germline V gene. The CDR3 spells CSVEGGSGFTEAFF. The DNA for the CDR3 is TGCAGCGTTGAGGGGGGGTCGGGGTTTACTGAAGCTTTCTTT.

The J gene is TRBJ2-1, the V gene TRBV18; TRBD1 aligns across 9 bases. Germline V gives CDR1 KGHSH, CDR2 LQKENI. With 4 bases clipped from V and 3 bases from J, the junction kept 4 bases outside the gene matches. The CDR3 is 15 amino acids. CDR3 coding DNA: TGTGCCAGCTCACAGGACAGGGGATACTACAATGAGCAGTTCTTC. Translation gives CASSQDRGYYNEQFF.